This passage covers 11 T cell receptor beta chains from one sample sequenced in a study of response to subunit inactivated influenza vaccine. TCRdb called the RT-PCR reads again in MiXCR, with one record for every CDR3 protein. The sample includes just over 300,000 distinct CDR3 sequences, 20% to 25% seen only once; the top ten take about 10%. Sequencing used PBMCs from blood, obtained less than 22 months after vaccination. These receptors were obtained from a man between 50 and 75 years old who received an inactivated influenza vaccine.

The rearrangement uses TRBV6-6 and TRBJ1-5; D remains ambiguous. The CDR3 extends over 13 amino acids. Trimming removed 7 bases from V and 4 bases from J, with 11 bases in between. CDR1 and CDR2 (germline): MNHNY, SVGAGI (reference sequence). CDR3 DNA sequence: TGTGCCAGCACCTCCTTCAGTAATCAGCCCCAGCATTTT. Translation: CASTSFSNQPQHF.

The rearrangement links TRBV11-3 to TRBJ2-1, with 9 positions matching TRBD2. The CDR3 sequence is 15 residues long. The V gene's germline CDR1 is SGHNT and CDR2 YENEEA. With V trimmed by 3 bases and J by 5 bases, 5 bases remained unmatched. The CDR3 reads CASSFRTSANNEQFF. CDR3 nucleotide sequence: TGTGCCAGCAGCTTTCGGACTAGCGCAAACAATGAGCAGTTCTTC.

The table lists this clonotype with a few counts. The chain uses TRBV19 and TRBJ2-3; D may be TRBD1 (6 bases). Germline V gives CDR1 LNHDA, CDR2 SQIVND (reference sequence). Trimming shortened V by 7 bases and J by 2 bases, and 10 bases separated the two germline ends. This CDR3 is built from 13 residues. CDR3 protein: CASKRQDTDTQYF. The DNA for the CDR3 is TGTGCCAGTAAAAGACAGGACACAGATACGCAGTATTTT.

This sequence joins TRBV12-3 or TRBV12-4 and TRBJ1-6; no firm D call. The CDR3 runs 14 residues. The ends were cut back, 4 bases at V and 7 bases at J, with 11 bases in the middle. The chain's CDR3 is CASSSSTGNSPLHF. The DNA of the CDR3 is TGTGCCAGCAGTTCCTCGACGGGAAATTCACCCCTCCACTTT.

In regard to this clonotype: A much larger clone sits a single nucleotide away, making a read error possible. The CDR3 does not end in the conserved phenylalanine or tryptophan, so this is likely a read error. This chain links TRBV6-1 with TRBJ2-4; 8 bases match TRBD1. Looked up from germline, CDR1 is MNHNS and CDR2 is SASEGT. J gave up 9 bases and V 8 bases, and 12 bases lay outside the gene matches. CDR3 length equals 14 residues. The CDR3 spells CASGLGQGKGIQYC. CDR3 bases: TGTGCCAGCGGTCTTGGACAGGGAAAGGGCATTCAGTACTGC.

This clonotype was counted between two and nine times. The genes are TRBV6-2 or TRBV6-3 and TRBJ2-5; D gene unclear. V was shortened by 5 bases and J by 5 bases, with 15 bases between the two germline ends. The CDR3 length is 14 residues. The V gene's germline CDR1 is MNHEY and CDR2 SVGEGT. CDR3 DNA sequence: TGTGCCAGCAGTCGCGATACGACAACGGAGACCCAGTACTTC. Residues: CASSRDTTTETQYF.

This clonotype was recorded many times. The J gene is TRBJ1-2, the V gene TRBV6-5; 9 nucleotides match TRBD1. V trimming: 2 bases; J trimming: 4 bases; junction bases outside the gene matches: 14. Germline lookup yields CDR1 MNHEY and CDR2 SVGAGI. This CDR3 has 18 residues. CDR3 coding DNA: TGTGCCAGCAGTTACGCGGACAGGGGAGGGGGCGGAGGCTATGGCTACACCTTC. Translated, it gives CASSYADRGGGGGYGYTF.

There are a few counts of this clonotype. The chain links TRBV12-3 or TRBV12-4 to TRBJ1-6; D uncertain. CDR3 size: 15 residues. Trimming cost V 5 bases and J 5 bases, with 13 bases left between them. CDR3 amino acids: CASSPADGNNSPLHF. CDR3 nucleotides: TGTGCCAGCAGTCCCGCGGACGGTAATAATTCACCCCTCCACTTT.

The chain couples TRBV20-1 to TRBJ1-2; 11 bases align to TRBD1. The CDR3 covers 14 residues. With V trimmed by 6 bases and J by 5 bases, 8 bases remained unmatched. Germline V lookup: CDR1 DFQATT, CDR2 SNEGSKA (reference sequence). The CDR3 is CSARPGQGDYGYTF. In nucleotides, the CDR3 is TGCAGTGCCCGACCGGGACAGGGGGATTATGGCTACACCTTC.

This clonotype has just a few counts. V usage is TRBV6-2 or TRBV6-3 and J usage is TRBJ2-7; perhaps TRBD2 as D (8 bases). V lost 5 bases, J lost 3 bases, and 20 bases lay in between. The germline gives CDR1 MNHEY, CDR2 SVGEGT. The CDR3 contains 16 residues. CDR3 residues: CASSPAREGASYEQYF. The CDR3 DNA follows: TGTGCCAGCAGTCCAGCTCGGGAGGGGGCGAGCTACGAGCAGTACTTC.

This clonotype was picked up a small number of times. The CDR3 protein is CASSKDGNYNEQFF. CDR3 in DNA: TGTGCCAGCTCAAAAGACGGAAACTACAATGAGCAGTTCTTC. V is TRBV2 and J is TRBJ2-1; D is undetermined. This CDR3 is 14 amino acids long. V gave up 8 bases and J gave up 3 bases, with 14 bases separating them. Per germline, CDR1 SNHLY and CDR2 FYNNEI. Based on the CDR3 plus reference TRBV2 and TRBJ2-1, the full variable domain is EPEVTQTPSHQVTQMGQEVILRCVPISNHLYFYWYRQILGQKVEFLVSFYNNEISEKSEIFDDQFSVERPDGSNFTLKIRSTKLEDSAMYFCASSKDGNYNEQFFGPGTRLTVL.